This T cell receptor beta chain was sequenced during a study of blood T cell repertoires in COVID-19. The wider study: The United States, Italy and Spain supplied acute and convalescent COVID-19 samples. PBMCs, B-cell-depleted T cells, or T cells provided the cDNA or gDNA that made up the material.

As handled by the study authors: From reference gene primer amplification, estimates of nucleated cell counts were derived. Sequencing was performed with immunoSEQ multiplex PCR; in TCRdb, only in-frame clones are kept and a portion is missing. V and J calls and clone size are those listed in that table; D and trimming were worked out from the DNA. Among some 200,000 clones listed, 80% were seen once. V lost 4 bases to trimming and J lost 3 bases, with 12 bases between them. Germline-derived CDR1 and CDR2 are SGHAT and FQNNGV. The CDR3 spans 14 residues. This receptor was identified in a woman in her 70s with acute or convalescent COVID-19. The specimen sequenced was peripheral blood. V is TRBV11-2 and J is TRBJ2-5; no definite D call. The CDR3 bases are TGTGCCAGCAGCTCAACAGAGTGGAAAGAGACCCAGTACTTC. Residues: CASSSTEWKETQYF.